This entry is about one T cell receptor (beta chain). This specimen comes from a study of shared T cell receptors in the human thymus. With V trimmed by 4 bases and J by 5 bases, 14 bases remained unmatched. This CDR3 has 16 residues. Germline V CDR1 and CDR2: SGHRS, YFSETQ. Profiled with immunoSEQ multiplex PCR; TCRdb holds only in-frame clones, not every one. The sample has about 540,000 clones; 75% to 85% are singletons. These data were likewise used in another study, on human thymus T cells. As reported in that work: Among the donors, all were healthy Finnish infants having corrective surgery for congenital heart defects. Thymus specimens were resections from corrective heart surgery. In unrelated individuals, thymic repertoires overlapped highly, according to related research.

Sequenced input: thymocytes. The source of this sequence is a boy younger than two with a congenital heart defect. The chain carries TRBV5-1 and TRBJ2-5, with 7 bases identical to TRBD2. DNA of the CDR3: TGCGCCAGCAGCCCAAGCCGTCTAGCGGTGGGGGAGACCCAGTACTTC. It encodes CASSPSRLAVGETQYF.